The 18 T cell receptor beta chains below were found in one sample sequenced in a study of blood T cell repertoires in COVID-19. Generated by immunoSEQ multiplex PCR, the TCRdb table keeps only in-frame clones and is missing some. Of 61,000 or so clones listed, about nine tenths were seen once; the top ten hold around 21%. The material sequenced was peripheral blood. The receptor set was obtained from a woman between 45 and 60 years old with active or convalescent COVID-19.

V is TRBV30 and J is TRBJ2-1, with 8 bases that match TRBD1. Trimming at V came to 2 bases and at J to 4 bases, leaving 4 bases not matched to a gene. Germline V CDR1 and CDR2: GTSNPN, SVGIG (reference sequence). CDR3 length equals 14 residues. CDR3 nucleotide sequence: TGTGCCTGGAGTTTGGGACAGGCTTACAATGAGCAGTTCTTC. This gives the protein CAWSLGQAYNEQFF.

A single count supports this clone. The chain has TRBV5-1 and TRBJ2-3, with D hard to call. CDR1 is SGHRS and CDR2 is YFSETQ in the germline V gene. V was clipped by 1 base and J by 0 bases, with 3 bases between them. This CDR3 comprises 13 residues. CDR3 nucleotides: TGCGCCAGCAGCTTGATAAGCACAGATACGCAGTATTTT. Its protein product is CASSLISTDTQYF.

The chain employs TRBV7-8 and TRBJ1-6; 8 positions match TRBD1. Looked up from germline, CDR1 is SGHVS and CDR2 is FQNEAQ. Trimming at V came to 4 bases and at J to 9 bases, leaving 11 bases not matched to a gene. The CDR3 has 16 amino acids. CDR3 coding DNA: TGTGCCAGCAGCTCCCGGACAGGGCTAGGCGGTTCACCCCTCCACTTT. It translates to CASSSRTGLGGSPLHF. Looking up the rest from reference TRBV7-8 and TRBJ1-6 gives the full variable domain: GAGVSQSPRYKVAKRGQDVALRCDPISGHVSLFWYQQALGQGPEFLTYFQNEAQLDKSGLPSDRFFAERPEGSVSTLKIQRTQQEDSAVYLCASSSRTGLGGSPLHFGNGTRLTVT.

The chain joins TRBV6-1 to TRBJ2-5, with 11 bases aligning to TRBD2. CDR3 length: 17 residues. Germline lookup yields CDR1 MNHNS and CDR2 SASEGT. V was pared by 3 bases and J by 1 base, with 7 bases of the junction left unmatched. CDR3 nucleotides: TGTGCCAGCAGTGACCTCGGGACTAGCGGATTCCAAGAGACCCAGTACTTC. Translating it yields CASSDLGTSGFQETQYF.

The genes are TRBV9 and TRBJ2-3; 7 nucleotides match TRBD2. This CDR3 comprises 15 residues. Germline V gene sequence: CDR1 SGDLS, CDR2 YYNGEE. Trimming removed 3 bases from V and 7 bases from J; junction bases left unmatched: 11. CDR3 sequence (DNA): TGTGCCAGCAGCGAGTGGGAGGGCCTGAAAAATACGCAGTATTTT. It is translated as CASSEWEGLKNTQYF.

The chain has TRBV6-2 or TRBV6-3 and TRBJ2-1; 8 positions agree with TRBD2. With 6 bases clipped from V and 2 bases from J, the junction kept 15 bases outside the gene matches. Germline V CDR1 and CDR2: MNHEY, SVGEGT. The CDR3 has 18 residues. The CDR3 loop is CASSRSVASGLTYNEQFF. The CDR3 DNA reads TGTGCCAGCAGCCGGTCGGTGGCTAGCGGGCTAACCTACAATGAGCAGTTCTTC.

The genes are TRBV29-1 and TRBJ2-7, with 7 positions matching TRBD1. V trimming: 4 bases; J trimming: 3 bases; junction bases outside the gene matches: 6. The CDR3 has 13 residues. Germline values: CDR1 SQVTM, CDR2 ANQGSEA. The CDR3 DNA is TGCAGCGTTGGGGACAGCCCTATCTACGAGCAGTACTTC. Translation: CSVGDSPIYEQYF.

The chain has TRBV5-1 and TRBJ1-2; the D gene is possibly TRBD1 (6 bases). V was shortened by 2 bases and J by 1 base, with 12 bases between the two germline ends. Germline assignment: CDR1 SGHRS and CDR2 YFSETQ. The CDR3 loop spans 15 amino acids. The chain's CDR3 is CASSFTGTSNYGYTF. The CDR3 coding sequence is TGCGCCAGCAGCTTCACCGGGACAAGTAACTATGGCTACACCTTC.

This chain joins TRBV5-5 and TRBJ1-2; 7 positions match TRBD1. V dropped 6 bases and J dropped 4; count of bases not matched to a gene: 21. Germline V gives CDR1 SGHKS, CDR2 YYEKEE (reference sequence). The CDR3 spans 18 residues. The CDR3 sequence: CASTLDRDSQPLSYGYTF. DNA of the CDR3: TGTGCCAGCACCCTCGACCGGGACAGCCAGCCGTTATCCTATGGCTACACCTTC.

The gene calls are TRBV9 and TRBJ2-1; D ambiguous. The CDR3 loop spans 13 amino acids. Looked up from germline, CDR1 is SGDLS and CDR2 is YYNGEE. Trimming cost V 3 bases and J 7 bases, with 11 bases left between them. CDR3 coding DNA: TGTGCCAGCAGCGGCCGGTTTAGTAATGAGCAGTTCTTC. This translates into CASSGRFSNEQFF.

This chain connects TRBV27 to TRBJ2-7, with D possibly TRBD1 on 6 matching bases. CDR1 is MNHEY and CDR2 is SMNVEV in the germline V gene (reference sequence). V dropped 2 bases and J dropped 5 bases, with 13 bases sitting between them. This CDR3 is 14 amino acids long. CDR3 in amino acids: CASSLGGQGHEQYF. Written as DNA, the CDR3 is TGTGCCAGCAGTTTAGGGGGCCAGGGACACGAGCAGTACTTC.

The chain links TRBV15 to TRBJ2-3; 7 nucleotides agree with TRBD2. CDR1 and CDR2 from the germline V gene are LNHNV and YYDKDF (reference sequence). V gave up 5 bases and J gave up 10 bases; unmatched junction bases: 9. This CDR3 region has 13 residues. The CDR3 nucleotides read TGTGCCACCAGCCTCGGGAGGTTGGAAGCGCAGTATTTT. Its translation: CATSLGRLEAQYF.

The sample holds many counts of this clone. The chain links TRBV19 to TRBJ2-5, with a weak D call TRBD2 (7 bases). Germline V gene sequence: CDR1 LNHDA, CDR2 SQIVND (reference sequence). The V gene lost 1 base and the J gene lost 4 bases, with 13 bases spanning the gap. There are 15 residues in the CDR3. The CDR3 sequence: CASSIGGGGVETQYF. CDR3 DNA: TGTGCCAGTAGTATAGGAGGCGGGGGCGTAGAGACCCAGTACTTC. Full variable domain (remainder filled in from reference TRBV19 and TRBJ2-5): DGGITQSPKYLFRKEGQNVTLSCEQNLNHDAMYWYRQDPGQGLRLIYYSQIVNDFQKGDIAEGYSVSREKKESFPLTVTSAQKNPTAFYLCASSIGGGGVETQYFGPGTRLLVL.

The CDR3 loop is CASSHPGGSGRGSGSPEQYF. The CDR3, as DNA: TGTGCCAGCAGCCACCCCGGTGGTAGCGGGAGGGGAAGTGGCTCTCCCGAGCAGTACTTC. This chain connects TRBV3-1 (or the pseudogene TRBV3-2) to TRBJ2-7; 11 bases agree with TRBD2. From germline, CDR1 is LGHDT and CDR2 YNNKEL (reference sequence). J was trimmed by 6 bases and V by 3 bases; bases with no gene match: 22. The CDR3 length is 20 residues.

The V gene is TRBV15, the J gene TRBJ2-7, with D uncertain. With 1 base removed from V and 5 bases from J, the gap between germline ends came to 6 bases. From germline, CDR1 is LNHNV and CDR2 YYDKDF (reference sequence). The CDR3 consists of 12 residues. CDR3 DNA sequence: TGTGCCACCAGCAGAGGGGCGCACGAGCAGTACTTC. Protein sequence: CATSRGAHEQYF.

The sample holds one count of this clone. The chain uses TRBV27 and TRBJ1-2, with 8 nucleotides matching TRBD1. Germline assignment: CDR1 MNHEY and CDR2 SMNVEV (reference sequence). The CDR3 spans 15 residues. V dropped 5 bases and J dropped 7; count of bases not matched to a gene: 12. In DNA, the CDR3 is TGTGCCAGCAGTACCAGGACAGGGAGCGTCTCTGGCTACACCTTC. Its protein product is CASSTRTGSVSGYTF.

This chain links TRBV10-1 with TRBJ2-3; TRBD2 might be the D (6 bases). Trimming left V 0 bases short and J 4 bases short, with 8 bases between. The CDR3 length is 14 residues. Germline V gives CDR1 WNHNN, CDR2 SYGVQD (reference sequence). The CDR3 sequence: CASSESTGADTQYF. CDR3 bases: TGCGCCAGCAGTGAGTCAACGGGAGCAGATACGCAGTATTTT.

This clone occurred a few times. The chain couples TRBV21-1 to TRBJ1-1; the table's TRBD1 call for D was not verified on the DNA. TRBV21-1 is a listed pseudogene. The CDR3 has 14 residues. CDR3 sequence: CASSSGTLNTEAFF. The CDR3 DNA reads TGTGCCAGCAGCTCCGGGACATTGAACACTGAAGCTTTCTTT.